Below are 24 T cell receptor beta chains sequenced from a single sample in a study of shared clonotypes between healthy human individuals. This table comes from immunoSEQ multiplex PCR, and its TCRdb copy is limited to in-frame clones, with some not included. In the table there are around 2,000,000 clones, approximately 95% of which are singletons. What was sequenced was naive CD4+ T cells sorted from blood. Specified subset: CD45RA+ positively selected. Receptors were obtained from a young man in good health.

This chain connects TRBV6-6 to TRBJ1-1; unclear D gene. Trimming stripped 4 bases from V and 1 base from J, with 7 bases between. Per the germline V gene, CDR1 is MNHNY and CDR2 is SVGAGI (reference sequence). The CDR3 totals 13 residues. The CDR3 region is CASSSYTNTEAFF. As DNA, the CDR3 is TGTGCCAGCAGTTCGTACACGAACACTGAAGCTTTCTTT.

This clone was found a few times. The rearrangement joins TRBV2 to TRBJ1-1, with 8 bases identical to TRBD1. Germline V gene data show CDR1 as SNHLY and CDR2 as FYNNEI. V lost 7 bases to trimming and J lost 5 bases; unmatched junction nucleotides: 6. The CDR3 spans 13 residues. CDR3 DNA sequence: TGTGCCAGCATACTCAGGGGGCAAACTGAAGCTTTCTTT. Residues: CASILRGQTEAFF.

This rearrangement joins TRBV5-1 to TRBJ1-1, with D tentatively TRBD1 (6 bases). V gave up 0 bases and J gave up 7 bases, with 16 bases separating them. Germline CDR1 SGHRS, CDR2 YFSETQ. The CDR3 consists of 15 residues. CDR3 sequence (DNA): TGCGCCAGCAGCTTGGCCCCTACAGGGACCAGTGAAGCTTTCTTT. It is translated as CASSLAPTGTSEAFF.

Comments on this clone: One end of the junction varies from germline; a read error may be responsible. The same CDR3 can be traced to other DNA sequences in this sample. V gene TRBV7-9 combines with J gene TRBJ1-1; 9 bases fit TRBD1. Germline V gene sequence: CDR1 SEHNR, CDR2 FQNEAQ (reference sequence). The CDR3 consists of 14 residues. The CDR3 is CASSLGQGSTEAFF. The CDR3 DNA sequence: TGTGCCAGCAGTTTAGGACAGGGGAGCACTGAAGCTTTCTTT.

The chain combines TRBV6-4 with TRBJ2-7, with a weak D call TRBD2 (5 bases). The CDR3 has 13 amino acids. Trimming left V 1 base short and J 5 bases short, with 9 bases between. Germline values: CDR1 MRHNA, CDR2 SNTAGT. The DNA of the CDR3 is TGTGCCAGCAGTGACTGGCGGGTGAACGAGCAGTACTTC. Translating gives CASSDWRVNEQYF.

Turning to this clone: This CDR3 is also generated by other DNA sequences in the sample. The chain recombines TRBV2 with TRBJ2-2; D is unresolved. The CDR3 spans 15 residues. From germline, CDR1 is SNHLY and CDR2 FYNNEI. The V gene lost 3 bases and the J gene lost 1 base, with 9 bases spanning the gap. The CDR3 DNA is TGTGCCAGCAGTGAGGAAGGTGGGAACACCGGGGAGCTGTTTTTT. It codes for CASSEEGGNTGELFF.

Concerning this clone: A read error may explain this, as a much larger clone is one base away. J is TRBJ2-5 and V is TRBV4-1; D assignment may be TRBD1 or TRBD2 (5 bases each). Germline V gene sequence: CDR1 MGHRA, CDR2 YSYEKL. CDR3 length equals 16 residues. CDR3 region: CDSSQGAGSIQETQYF. CDR3 nucleotides: TGCGACAGCAGCCAAGGGGCAGGGAGCATTCAAGAGACCCAGTACTTC.

On this clone itself: This same CDR3 is encoded by further DNA sequences in the sample. The chain recombines TRBV28 with TRBJ2-7; 11 bases align to TRBD1. CDR1 MDHEN and CDR2 SYDVKM come from the germline V gene. With 5 bases clipped from V and 7 bases from J, the junction kept 7 bases outside the gene matches. The CDR3 extends over 14 amino acids. CDR3 nucleotides: TGTGCCAGCAGTCCCGGACAGGGGGCTGGGGAGCAGTACTTC. The encoded protein is CASSPGQGAGEQYF.

The chain uses TRBV5-1 and TRBJ2-3; 9 bases line up with TRBD1. Trimming removed 1 base from V and 4 bases from J; junction bases left unmatched: 4. Germline V gene data show CDR1 as SGHRS and CDR2 as YFSETQ. CDR3 length equals 15 residues. The chain's CDR3 is CASSLQDRGADTQYF. CDR3 nucleotides: TGCGCCAGCAGCTTGCAGGACAGGGGTGCAGATACGCAGTATTTT.

The rearrangement joins TRBV7-3 to TRBJ1-5, with 7 positions matching TRBD1. Looked up from germline, CDR1 is SGHTA and CDR2 is FQGTGA. The CDR3 covers 16 residues. V dropped 2 bases and J dropped 4; count of bases not matched to a gene: 8. The CDR3 coding sequence is TGTGCCAGCAGCTTACCCAGGACAGGCCCGAATCAGCCCCAGCATTTT. As protein: CASSLPRTGPNQPQHF.

V gene TRBV6-6 combines with J gene TRBJ2-2; D uncertain. CDR3 length: 16 amino acids. CDR1 MNHNY and CDR2 SVGAGI come from the germline V gene (reference sequence). Trimming removed 2 bases at V and 3 bases at J, with 13 bases between. CDR3 amino acids: CASSYTGRSYTGELFF. The DNA of the CDR3 is TGTGCCAGCAGTTACACTGGACGGTCCTACACCGGGGAGCTGTTTTTT.

Here the CDR3 reads CAISEGLAGENEQFF. CDR3 coding DNA: TGTGCCATCAGTGAGGGACTAGCGGGAGAGAATGAGCAGTTCTTC. This chain joins TRBV10-3 and TRBJ2-1; TRBD2 agrees at 13 bases. After removal of 2 bases from V and 7 bases from J, the junction contained 2 bases not matched to a gene. Germline V CDR1 and CDR2: ENHRY, SYGVKD. This CDR3 is 15 amino acids long.

V and J are TRBV10-3 and TRBJ2-7; weak D call: TRBD2 (6 bases). Germline V CDR1 and CDR2: ENHRY, SYGVKD. The V end lost 4 bases, the J end lost 4 bases, and 11 bases lay between the germline ends. This CDR3 has 13 residues. CDR3: CAISAAGGYEQYF. The CDR3 region has the DNA TGTGCCATCAGTGCGGCAGGAGGGTACGAGCAGTACTTC.

The genes are TRBV30 and TRBJ1-5, with D maybe TRBD1 (5 bases). Deletions cut 0 bases from V and 3 bases from J, with 12 bases between. CDR3 length: 15 residues. Germline lookup yields CDR1 GTSNPN and CDR2 SVGIG (reference sequence). CDR3 residues: CAWSVSRQINQPQHF. CDR3 bases: TGTGCCTGGAGTGTCTCGAGACAGATCAATCAGCCCCAGCATTTT.

The rearrangement uses TRBV5-1 and TRBJ1-3, with D tentatively TRBD1 (5 bases). Germline V lookup: CDR1 SGHRS, CDR2 YFSETQ. With 0 bases removed from V and 0 bases from J, the gap between germline ends came to 16 bases. The CDR3 contains 18 residues. The CDR3 DNA reads as TGCGCCAGCAGCTTGGTCGGGACTCCGCTTACCTCTGGAAACACCATATATTTT. Protein product: CASSLVGTPLTSGNTIYF.

The genes are TRBV6-1 and TRBJ1-5; the D is unclear. The V gene's germline CDR1 is MNHNS and CDR2 SASEGT. V was clipped by 0 bases and J by 0 bases, with 9 bases between them. The CDR3 length is 16 residues. DNA of the CDR3: TGTGCCAGCAGTGAAGCGCTGTTTTATAGCAATCAGCCCCAGCATTTT. Translation: CASSEALFYSNQPQHF.

About this clone: At one end the junction does not follow the germline gene, possibly because of a read error. The chain carries TRBV7-7 and TRBJ2-5, with D unresolved. Germline loops: CDR1 SSHAT, CDR2 FNYEAQ (reference sequence). This CDR3 is built from 14 residues. CDR3 loop: CASSLAGLEETQYF. The CDR3 nucleotides read TGTGCTAGCAGCTTAGCAGGCTTGGAAGAGACCCAGTACTTC.

This chain joins TRBV6-6 and TRBJ1-2; D unresolved. CDR3 length equals 12 residues. Trimming removed 2 bases at V and 2 bases at J, with 3 bases between. Germline V gives CDR1 MNHNY, CDR2 SVGAGI (reference sequence). CDR3 region: CASSYPNYGYTF. The CDR3 nucleotides are TGTGCCAGCAGTTACCCGAACTATGGCTACACCTTC.

The table lists this clone with a few counts. The V gene is TRBV19, the J gene TRBJ2-7; D may be TRBD1 or TRBD2 (5 bases each). From germline, CDR1 is LNHDA and CDR2 SQIVND (reference sequence). This CDR3 region has 15 residues. V was clipped by 5 bases and J by 0 bases, with 14 bases between them. This CDR3 is CASSPGTKSSYEQYF. The CDR3 region has the DNA TGTGCCAGTAGTCCCGGGACGAAAAGCTCCTACGAGCAGTACTTC.

The chain joins TRBV29-1 to TRBJ1-1; unclear D gene. Between the trimmed V and J ends, which lost 5 bases and 4 bases, there was a span of 14 bases. The CDR3 is made up of 13 amino acids. Germline CDR1 reads SQVTM; CDR2 reads ANQGSEA. The CDR3 protein is CSVQVGSATEAFF. CDR3 coding DNA: TGCAGCGTTCAAGTGGGGTCTGCCACTGAAGCTTTCTTT.

The chain carries TRBV5-4 and TRBJ1-3, with TRBD1 as a possible D gene (5 bases). Germline V gene sequence: CDR1 SGHNT, CDR2 YYREEE (reference sequence). Trimming pared 5 bases from V and 0 bases from J, leaving 18 bases between. The CDR3 runs 17 residues. The CDR3 loop reads CASSQDSYLSSGNTIYF. The CDR3 DNA sequence: TGTGCCAGCAGTCAAGACAGTTATTTAAGCTCTGGAAACACCATATATTTT.

This sequence joins TRBV5-1 and TRBJ1-4; 8 nucleotides line up with TRBD1. The CDR3 runs 15 residues. Trimming took 0 bases from V and 4 from J; bases not matched to a gene: 2. Germline CDR1 and CDR2: SGHRS and YFSETQ. The chain's CDR3 is CASSLDTGGNEKLFF. The CDR3 nucleotides are TGCGCCAGCAGCTTGGATACAGGGGGTAATGAAAAACTGTTTTTT.

The chain has TRBV5-1 and TRBJ2-7; D gene ambiguous. Trimming removed 2 bases from V and 3 bases from J, with 9 bases in between. Germline V gene lookup returns CDR1 SGHRS and CDR2 YFSETQ. This CDR3 spans 13 amino acids. The CDR3 loop is CASSFGGDYEQYF. In DNA form, the CDR3 reads TGCGCCAGCAGCTTTGGCGGAGACTACGAGCAGTACTTC.

The chain employs TRBV5-1 and TRBJ1-6; D gene uncertain. This CDR3 has 13 amino acids. Deletions cut 2 bases from V and 5 bases from J, with 5 bases between. Germline-derived CDR1 and CDR2 are SGHRS and YFSETQ. CDR3: CASSFKDNSPLHF. As DNA, the CDR3 is TGCGCCAGCAGCTTTAAAGATAATTCACCCCTCCACTTT. The complete variable domain, with remaining parts taken from reference TRBV5-1 and TRBJ1-6, reads KAGVTQTPRYLIKTRGQQVTLSCSPISGHRSVSWYQQTPGQGLQFLFEYFSETQRNKGNFPGRFSGRQFSNSRSEMNVSTLELGDSALYLCASSFKDNSPLHFGNGTRLTVT.